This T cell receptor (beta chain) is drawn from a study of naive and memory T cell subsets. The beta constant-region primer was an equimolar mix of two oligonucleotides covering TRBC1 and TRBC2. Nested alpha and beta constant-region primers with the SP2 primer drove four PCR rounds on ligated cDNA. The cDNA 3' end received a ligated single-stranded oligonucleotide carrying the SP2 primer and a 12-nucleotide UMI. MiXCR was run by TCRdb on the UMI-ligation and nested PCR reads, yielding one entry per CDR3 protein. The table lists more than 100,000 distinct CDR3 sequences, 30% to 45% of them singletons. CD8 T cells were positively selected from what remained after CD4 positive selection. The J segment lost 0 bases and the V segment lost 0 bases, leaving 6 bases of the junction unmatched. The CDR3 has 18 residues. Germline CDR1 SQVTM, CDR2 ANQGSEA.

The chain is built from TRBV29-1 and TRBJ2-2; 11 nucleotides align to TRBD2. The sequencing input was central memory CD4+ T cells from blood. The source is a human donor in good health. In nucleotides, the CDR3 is TGCAGCGTTGAAGATCCGTTAGCGGGAGGGTCGAACACCGGGGAGCTGTTTTTT. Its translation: CSVEDPLAGGSNTGELFF.